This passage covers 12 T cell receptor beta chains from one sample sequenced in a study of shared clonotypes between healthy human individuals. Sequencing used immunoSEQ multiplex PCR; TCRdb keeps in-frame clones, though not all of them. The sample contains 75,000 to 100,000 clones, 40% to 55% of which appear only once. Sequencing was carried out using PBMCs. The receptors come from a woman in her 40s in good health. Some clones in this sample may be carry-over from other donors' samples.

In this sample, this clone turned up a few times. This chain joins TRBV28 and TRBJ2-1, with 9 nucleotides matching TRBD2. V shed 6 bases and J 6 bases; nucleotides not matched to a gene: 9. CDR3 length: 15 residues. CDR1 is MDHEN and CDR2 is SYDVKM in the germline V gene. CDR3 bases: TGTGCCAGCAGAGGTAGCGGGAGTCGAGGCAATGAGCAGTTCTTC. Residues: CASRGSGSRGNEQFF.

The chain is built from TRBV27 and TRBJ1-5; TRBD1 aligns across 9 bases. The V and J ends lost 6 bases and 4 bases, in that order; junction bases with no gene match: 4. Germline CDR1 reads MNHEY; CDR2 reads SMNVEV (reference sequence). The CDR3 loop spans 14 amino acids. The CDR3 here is CASSHDRGNQPQHF. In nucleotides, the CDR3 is TGTGCCAGCAGCCACGACAGGGGGAATCAGCCCCAGCATTTT.

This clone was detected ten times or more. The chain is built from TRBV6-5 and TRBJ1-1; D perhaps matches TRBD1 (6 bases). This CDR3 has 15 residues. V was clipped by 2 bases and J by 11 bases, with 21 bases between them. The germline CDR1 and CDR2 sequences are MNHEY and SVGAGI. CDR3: CASSYQIQGTLNAFF. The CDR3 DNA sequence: TGTGCCAGCAGTTACCAGATTCAGGGGACGCTAAACGCTTTCTTT.

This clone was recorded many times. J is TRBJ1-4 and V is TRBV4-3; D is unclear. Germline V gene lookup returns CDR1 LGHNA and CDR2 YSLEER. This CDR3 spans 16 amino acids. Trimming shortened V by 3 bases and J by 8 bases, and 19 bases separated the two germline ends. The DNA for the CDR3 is TGCGCCAGCAGCCACGGGAGAGTGGGGTTAGGGGAAAAACTGTTTTTT. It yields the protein CASSHGRVGLGEKLFF.

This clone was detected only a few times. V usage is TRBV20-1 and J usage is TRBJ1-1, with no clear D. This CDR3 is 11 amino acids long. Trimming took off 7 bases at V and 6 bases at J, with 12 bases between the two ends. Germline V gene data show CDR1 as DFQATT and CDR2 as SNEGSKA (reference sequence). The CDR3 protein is CSVRVGAEAFF. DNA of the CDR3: TGCAGTGTTCGAGTTGGCGCTGAAGCTTTCTTT.

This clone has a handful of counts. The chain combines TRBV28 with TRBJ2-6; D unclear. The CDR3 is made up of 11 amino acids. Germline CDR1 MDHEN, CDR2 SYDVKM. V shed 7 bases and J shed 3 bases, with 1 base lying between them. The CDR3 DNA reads TGTGCCAGCAATGGGGCCAACGTCCTGACTTTC. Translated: CASNGANVLTF.

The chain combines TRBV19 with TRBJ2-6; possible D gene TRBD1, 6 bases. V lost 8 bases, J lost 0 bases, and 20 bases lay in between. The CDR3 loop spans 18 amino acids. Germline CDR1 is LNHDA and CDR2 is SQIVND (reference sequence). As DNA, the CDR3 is TGTGCCAGTCTAAATGTAGGACAGTTAAGCTCTGGGGCCAACGTCCTGACTTTC. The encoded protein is CASLNVGQLSSGANVLTF.

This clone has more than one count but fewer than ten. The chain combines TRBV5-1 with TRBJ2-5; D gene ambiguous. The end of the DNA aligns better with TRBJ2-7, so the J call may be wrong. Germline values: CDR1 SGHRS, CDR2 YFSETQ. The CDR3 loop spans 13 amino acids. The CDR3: CASSLGYPYEQYF. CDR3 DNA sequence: TGCGCCAGCAGCTTGGGATACCCCTACGAGCAGTACTTC.

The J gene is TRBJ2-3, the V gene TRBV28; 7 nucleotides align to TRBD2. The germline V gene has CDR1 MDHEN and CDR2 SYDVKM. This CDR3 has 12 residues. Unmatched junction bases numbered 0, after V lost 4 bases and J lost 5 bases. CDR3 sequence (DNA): TGTGCCAGCAGTTCTAGCGGAGATACGCAGTATTTT. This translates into CASSSSGDTQYF.

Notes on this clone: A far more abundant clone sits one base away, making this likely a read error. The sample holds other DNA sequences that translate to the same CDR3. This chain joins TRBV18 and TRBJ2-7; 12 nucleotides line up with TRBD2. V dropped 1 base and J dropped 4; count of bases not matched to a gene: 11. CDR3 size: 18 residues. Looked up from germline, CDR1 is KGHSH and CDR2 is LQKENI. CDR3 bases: TGTGCCAGCTCACCACGTGGGCTAGCGGGAGGGAACTCTTACGAGCAGTACTTC. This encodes CASSPRGLAGGNSYEQYF.

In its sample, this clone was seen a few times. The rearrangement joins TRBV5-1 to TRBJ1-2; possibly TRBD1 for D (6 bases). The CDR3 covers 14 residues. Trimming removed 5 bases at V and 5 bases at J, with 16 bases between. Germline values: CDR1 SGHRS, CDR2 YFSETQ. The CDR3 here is CASRTTGSPYGYTF. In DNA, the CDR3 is TGCGCCAGCAGAACTACAGGGTCTCCTTATGGCTACACCTTC.

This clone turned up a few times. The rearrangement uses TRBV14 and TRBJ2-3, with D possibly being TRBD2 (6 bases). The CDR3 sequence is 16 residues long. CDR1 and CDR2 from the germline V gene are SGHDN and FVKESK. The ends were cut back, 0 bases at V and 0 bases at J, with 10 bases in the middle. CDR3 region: CASSQELGLSTDTQYF. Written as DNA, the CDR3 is TGTGCCAGCAGCCAAGAATTGGGACTGAGCACAGATACGCAGTATTTT.